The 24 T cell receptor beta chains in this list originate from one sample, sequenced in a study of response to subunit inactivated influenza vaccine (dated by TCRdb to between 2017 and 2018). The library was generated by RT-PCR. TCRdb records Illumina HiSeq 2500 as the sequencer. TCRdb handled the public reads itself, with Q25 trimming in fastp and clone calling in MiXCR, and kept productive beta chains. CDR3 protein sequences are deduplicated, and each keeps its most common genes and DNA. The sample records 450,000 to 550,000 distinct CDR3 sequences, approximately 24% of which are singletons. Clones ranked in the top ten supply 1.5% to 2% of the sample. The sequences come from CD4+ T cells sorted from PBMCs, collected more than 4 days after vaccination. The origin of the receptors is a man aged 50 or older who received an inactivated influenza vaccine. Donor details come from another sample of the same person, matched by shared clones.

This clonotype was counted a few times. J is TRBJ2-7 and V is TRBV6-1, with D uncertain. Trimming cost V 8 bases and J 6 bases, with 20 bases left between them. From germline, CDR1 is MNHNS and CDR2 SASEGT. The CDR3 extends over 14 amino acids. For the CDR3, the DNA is TGTGCCAGCGCAAAAAATCAGGCCACCTCCGAGCAGTACTTC. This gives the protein CASAKNQATSEQYF.

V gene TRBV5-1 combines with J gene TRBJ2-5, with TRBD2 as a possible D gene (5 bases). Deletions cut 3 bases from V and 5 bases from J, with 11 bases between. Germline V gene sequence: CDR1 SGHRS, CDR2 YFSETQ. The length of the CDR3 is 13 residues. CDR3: CASSYQLGETQYF. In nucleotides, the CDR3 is TGCGCCAGCAGCTACCAACTAGGCGAGACCCAGTACTTC.

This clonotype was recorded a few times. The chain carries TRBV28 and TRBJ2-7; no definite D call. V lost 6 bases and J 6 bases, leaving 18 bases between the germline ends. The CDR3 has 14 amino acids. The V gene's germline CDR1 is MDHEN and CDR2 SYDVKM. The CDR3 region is CASRGNVKGPEQYF. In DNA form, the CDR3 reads TGTGCCAGCAGAGGGAATGTAAAGGGCCCCGAGCAGTACTTC.

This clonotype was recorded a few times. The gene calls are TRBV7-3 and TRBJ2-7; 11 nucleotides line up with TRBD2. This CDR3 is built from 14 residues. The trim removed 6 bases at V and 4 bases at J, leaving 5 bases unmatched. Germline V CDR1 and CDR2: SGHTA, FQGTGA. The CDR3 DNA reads TGTGCCAGCAGTATAGCGGGAGGGGTGTACGAGCAGTACTTC. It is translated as CASSIAGGVYEQYF. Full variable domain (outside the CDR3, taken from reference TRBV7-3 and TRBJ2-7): GAGVSQTPSNKVTEKGKYVELRCDPISGHTALYWYRQSLGQGPEFLIYFQGTGAADDSGLPNDRFFAVRPEGSVSTLKIQRTERGDSAVYLCASSIAGGVYEQYFGPGTRLTVT.

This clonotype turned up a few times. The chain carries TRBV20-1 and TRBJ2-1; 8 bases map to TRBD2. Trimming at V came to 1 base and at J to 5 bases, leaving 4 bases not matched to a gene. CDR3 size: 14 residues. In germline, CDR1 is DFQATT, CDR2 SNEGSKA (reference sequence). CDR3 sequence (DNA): TGCAGTGCTAGAGTTGGCGGGAGGAACAATGAGCAGTTCTTC. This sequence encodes CSARVGGRNNEQFF.

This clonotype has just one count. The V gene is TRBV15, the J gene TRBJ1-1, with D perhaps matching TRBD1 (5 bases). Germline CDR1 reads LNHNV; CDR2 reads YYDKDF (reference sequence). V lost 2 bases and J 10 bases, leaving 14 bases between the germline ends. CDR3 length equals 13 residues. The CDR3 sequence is CATSRNVPGTAFF. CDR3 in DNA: TGTGCCACCAGCAGAAACGTTCCAGGGACAGCTTTCTTT. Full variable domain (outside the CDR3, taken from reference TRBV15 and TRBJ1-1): DAMVIQNPRYQVTQFGKPVTLSCSQTLNHNVMYWYQQKSSQAPKLLFHYYDKDFNNEADTPDNFQSRRPNTSFCFLDIRSPGLGDTAMYLCATSRNVPGTAFFGQGTRLTVV.

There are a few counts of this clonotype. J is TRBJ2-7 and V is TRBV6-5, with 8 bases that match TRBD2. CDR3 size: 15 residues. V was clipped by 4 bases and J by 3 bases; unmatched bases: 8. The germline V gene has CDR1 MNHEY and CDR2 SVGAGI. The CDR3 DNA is TGTGCCAGCAGTTCCCCGACTAGCGATCGCTACGAGCAGTACTTC. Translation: CASSSPTSDRYEQYF.

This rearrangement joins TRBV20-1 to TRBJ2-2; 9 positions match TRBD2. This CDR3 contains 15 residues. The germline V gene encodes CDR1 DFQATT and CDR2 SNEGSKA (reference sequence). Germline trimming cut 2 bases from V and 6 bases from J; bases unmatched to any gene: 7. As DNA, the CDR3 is TGCAGTGCTAGATACCTAGCGGGAAGGTCCGGGGAGCTGTTTTTT. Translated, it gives CSARYLAGRSGELFF.

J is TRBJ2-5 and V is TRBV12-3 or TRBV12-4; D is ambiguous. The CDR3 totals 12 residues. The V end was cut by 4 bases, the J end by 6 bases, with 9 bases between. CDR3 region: CASSSRPQTQYF. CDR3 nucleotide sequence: TGTGCCAGCAGTTCACGCCCCCAGACCCAGTACTTC.

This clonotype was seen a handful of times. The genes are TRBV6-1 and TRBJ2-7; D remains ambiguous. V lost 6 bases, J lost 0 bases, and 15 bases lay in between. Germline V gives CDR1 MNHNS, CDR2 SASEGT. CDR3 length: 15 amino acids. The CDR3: CASRTSRYSSYEQYF. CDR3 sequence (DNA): TGTGCCAGCAGGACCTCTAGGTATAGCTCCTACGAGCAGTACTTC.

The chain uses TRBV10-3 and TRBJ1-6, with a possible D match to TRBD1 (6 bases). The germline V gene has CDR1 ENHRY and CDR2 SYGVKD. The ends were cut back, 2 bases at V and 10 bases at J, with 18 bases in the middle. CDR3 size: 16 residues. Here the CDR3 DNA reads TGTGCCATCAGTGAGGGCGGGGGCGCGACCGGATCACCCCTCCACTTT. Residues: CAISEGGGATGSPLHF.

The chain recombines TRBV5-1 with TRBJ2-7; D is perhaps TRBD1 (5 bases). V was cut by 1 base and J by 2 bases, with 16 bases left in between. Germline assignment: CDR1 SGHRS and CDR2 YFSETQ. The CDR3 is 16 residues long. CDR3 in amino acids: CASSLRDSTATYEQYF. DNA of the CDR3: TGCGCCAGCAGCTTGCGAGACAGCACCGCCACCTACGAGCAGTACTTC.

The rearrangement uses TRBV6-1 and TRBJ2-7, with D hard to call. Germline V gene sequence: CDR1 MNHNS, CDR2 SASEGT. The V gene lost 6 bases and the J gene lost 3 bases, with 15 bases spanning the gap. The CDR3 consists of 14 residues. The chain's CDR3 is CASSPGRGIYEQYF. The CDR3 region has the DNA TGTGCCAGCAGCCCCGGGCGTGGCATCTACGAGCAGTACTTC.

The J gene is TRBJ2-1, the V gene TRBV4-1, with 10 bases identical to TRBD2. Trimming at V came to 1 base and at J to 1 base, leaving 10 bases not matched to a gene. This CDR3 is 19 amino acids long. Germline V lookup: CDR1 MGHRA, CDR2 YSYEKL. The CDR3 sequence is CASSQGEGSGRWSYNEQFF. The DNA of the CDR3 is TGCGCCAGCAGCCAAGGTGAGGGTAGCGGGAGGTGGTCCTACAATGAGCAGTTCTTC.

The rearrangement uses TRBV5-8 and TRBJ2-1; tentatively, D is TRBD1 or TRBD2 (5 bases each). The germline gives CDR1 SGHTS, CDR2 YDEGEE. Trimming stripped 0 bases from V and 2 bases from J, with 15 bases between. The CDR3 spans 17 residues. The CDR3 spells CASSLALGVGTYNEQFF. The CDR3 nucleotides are TGTGCCAGCAGCTTGGCCTTGGGGGTGGGGACCTACAATGAGCAGTTCTTC.

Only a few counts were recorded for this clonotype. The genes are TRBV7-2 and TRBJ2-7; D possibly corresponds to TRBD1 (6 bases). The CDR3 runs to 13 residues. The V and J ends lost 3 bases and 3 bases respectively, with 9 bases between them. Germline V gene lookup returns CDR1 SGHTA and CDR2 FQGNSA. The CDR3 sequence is CASSFRTDYEQYF. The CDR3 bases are TGTGCCAGCAGCTTCCGGACAGACTACGAGCAGTACTTC.

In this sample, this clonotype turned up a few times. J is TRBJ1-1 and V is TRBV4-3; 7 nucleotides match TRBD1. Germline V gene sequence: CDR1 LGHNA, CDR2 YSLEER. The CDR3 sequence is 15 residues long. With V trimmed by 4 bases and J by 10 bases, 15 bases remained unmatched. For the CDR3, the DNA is TGCGCCAGCAGCCCCTCGACAGGGTGGATGGGTGTAGCTTTCTTT. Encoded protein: CASSPSTGWMGVAFF.

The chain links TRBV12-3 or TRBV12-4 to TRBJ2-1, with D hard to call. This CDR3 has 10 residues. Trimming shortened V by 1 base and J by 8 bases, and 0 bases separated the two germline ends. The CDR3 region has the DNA TGTGCCAGCAGTTTAGATGAGCAGTTCTTC. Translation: CASSLDEQFF.

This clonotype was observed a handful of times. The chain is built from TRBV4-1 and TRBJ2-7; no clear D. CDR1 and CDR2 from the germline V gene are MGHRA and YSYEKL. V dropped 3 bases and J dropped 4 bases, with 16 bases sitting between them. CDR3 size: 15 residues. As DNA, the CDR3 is TGCGCCAGCAGCCAGGGCCCAGCGCCCGCGTACGAGCAGTACTTC. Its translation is CASSQGPAPAYEQYF.

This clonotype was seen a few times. CDR3 loop: CASSPQGAYGYTF. For the CDR3, the DNA is TGCGCCAGCAGCCCACAGGGGGCCTATGGCTACACCTTC. This rearrangement joins TRBV5-1 to TRBJ1-2; 9 positions match TRBD1. The CDR3 covers 13 residues. Germline V CDR1 and CDR2: SGHRS, YFSETQ. After removal of 4 bases from V and 4 bases from J, the junction contained 2 bases not matched to a gene.

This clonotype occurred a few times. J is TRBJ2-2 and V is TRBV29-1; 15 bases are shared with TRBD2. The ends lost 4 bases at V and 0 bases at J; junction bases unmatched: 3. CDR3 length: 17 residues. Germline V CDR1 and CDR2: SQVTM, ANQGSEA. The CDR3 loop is CSVGGTSGGTNTGELFF. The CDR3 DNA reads TGCAGCGTTGGTGGGACTAGCGGGGGGACGAACACCGGGGAGCTGTTTTTT.

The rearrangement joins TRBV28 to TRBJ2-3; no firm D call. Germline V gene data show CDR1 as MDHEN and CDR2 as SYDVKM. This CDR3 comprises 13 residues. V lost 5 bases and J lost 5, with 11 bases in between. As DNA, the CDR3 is TGTGCCAGCAGTCCTCCGGACCGAGATACGCAGTATTTT. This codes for CASSPPDRDTQYF.

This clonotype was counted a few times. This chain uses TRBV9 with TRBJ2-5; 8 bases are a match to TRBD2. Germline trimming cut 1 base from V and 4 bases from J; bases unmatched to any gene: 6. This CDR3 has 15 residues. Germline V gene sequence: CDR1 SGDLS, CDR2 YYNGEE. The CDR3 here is CASSVTPGLAETQYF. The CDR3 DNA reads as TGTGCCAGCAGCGTAACCCCTGGACTAGCAGAGACCCAGTACTTC. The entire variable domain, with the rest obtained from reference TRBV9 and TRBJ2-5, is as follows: DSGVTQTPKHLITATGQRVTLRCSPRSGDLSVYWYQQSLDQGLQFLIQYYNGEERAKGNILERFSAQQFPDLHSELNLSSLELGDSALYFCASSVTPGLAETQYFGPGTRLLVL.

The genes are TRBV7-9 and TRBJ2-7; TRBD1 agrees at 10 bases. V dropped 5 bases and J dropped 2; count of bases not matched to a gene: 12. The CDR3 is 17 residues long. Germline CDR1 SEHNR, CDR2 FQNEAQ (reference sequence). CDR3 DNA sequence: TGTGCCAGCAGCCCAAGGCCTGGGACAGGGGACACCTACGAGCAGTACTTC. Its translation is CASSPRPGTGDTYEQYF.